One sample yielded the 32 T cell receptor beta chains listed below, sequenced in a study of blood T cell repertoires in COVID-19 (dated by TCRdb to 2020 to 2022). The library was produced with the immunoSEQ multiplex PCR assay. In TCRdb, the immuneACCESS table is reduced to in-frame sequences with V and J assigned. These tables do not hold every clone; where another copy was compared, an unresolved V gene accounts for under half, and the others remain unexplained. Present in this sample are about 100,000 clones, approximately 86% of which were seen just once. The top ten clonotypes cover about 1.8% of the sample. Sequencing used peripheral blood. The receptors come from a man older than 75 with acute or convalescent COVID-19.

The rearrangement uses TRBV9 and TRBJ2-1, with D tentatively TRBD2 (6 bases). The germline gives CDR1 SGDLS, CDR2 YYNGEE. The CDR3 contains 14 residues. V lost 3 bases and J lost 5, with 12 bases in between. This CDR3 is CASSGSGQNNEQFF. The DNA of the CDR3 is TGTGCCAGCAGCGGTAGCGGCCAAAACAATGAGCAGTTCTTC.

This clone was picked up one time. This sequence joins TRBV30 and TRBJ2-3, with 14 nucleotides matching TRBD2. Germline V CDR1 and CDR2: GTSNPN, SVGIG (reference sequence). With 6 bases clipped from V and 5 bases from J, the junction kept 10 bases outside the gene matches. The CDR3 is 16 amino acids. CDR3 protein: CACNPPGLAGVDTQYF. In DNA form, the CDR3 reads TGTGCCTGTAATCCCCCGGGACTAGCGGGAGTAGATACGCAGTATTTT.

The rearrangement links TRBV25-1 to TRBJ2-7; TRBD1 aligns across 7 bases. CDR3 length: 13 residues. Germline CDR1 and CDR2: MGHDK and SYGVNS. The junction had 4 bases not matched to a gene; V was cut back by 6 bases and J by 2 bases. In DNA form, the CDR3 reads TGTGCCAGCAGGAAGACAGGGACCTACGAGCAGTACTTC. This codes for CASRKTGTYEQYF.

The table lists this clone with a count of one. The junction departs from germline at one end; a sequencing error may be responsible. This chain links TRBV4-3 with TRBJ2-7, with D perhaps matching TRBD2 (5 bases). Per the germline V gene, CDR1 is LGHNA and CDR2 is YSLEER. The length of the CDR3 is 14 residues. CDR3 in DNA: TGCGCCAGCAGCCTGGGCCTAGCCTCCCACGAGCAGTACTTC. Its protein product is CASSLGLASHEQYF.

In DNA form, the CDR3 reads TGTGCCAGCAGCCCCTCCCTAGACGCCTTCGGGGAGCTGTTTTTT. Translating gives CASSPSLDAFGELFF. V is TRBV7-2 and J is TRBJ2-2; the D is unclear. The CDR3 has 15 amino acids. From germline, CDR1 is SGHTA and CDR2 FQGNSA. The V end lost 5 bases, the J end lost 7 bases, and 17 bases lay between the germline ends.

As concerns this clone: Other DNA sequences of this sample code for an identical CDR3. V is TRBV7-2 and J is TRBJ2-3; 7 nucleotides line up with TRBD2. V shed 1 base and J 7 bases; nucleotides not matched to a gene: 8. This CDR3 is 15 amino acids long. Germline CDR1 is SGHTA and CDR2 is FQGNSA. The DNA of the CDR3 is TGTGCCAGCAGCTTAGAGGGCAGGGAGGGTTATACGCAGTATTTT. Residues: CASSLEGREGYTQYF.

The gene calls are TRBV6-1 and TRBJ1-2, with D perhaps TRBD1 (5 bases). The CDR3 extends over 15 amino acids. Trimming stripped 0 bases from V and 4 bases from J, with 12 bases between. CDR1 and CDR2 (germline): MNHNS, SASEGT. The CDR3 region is CASSEAQGVVYGYTF. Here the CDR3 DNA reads TGTGCCAGCAGTGAAGCGCAAGGGGTGGTCTATGGCTACACCTTC.

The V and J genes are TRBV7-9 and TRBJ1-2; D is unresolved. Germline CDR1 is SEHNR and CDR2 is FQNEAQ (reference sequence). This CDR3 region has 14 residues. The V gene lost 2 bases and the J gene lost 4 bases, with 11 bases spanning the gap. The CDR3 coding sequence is TGTGCCAGCAGCTTAAACTCGGAGGGCTATGGCTACACCTTC. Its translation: CASSLNSEGYGYTF.

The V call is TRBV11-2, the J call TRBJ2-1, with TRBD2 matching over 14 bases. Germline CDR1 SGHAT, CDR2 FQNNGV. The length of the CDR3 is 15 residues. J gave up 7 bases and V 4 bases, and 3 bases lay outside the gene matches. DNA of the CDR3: TGTGCCAGCAGCTCCGGGACTAGCGGGAGAAATGAGCAGTTCTTC. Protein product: CASSSGTSGRNEQFF.

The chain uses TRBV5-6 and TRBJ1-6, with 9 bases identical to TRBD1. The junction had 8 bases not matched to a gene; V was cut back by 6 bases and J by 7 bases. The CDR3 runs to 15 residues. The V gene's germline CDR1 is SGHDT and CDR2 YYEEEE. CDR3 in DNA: TGTGCCAGCACCCAAACGGGGACAGGGAATTCACCCCTCCACTTT. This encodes CASTQTGTGNSPLHF.

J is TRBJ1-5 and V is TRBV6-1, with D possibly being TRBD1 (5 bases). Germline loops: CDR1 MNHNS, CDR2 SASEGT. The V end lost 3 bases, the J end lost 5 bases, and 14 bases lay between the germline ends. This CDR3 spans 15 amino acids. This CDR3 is CASSDPGGGHQPQHF. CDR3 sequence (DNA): TGTGCCAGCAGTGACCCTGGGGGAGGGCATCAGCCCCAGCATTTT.

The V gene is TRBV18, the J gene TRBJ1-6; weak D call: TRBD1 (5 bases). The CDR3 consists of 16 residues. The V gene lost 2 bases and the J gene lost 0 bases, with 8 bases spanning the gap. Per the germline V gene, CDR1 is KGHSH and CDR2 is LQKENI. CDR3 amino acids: CASSPSGGSYNSPLHF. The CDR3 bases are TGTGCCAGCTCACCAAGCGGGGGCTCCTATAATTCACCCCTCCACTTT.

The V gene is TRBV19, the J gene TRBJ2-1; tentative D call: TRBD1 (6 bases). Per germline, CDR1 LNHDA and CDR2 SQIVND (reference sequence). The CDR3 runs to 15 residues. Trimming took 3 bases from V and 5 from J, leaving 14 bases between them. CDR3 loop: CASSIGQGKDNEQFF. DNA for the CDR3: TGTGCCAGTAGTATTGGCCAGGGGAAGGACAATGAGCAGTTCTTC.

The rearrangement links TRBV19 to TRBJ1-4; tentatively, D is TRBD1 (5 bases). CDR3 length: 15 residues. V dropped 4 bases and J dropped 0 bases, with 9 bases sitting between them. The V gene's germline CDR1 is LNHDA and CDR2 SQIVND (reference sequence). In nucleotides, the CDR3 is TGTGCCAGTAGTACCGACAGTACAACTAATGAAAAACTGTTTTTT. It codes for CASSTDSTTNEKLFF.

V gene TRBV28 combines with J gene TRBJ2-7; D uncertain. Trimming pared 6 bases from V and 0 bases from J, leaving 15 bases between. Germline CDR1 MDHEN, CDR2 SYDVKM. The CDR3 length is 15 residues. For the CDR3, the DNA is TGTGCCAGCAGCCCTTCCTTTTCTAGCTCCTACGAGCAGTACTTC. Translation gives CASSPSFSSSYEQYF.

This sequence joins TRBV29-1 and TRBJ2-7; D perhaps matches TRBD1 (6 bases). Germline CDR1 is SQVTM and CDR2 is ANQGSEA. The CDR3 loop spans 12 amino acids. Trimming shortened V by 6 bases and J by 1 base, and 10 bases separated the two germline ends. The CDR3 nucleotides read TGCAGCGTAGGTGACAGGTCCTACGAGCAGTACTTC. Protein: CSVGDRSYEQYF.

The CDR3 DNA follows: TGTGCCAGCAGCGACTCCCTCGGCGCGAACACCGGGGAGCTGTTTTTT. Translation: CASSDSLGANTGELFF. V gene TRBV28 combines with J gene TRBJ2-2; D is unresolved. The V end lost 6 bases, the J end lost 0 bases, and 14 bases lay between the germline ends. CDR3 length: 16 residues. Per the germline V gene, CDR1 is MDHEN and CDR2 is SYDVKM.

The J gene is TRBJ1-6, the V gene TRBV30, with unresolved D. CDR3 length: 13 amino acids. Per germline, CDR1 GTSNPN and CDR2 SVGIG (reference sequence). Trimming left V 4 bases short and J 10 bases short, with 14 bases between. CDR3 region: CAWTFSDSSPLHF. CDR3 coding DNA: TGTGCCTGGACGTTCTCGGACTCGTCACCCCTCCACTTT.

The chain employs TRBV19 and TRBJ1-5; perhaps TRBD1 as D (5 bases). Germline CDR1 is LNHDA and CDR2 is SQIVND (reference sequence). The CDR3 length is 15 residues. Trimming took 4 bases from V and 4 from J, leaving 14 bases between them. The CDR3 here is CASSTLDKSNQPQHF. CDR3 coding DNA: TGTGCCAGTAGTACTTTGGACAAATCGAATCAGCCCCAGCATTTT.

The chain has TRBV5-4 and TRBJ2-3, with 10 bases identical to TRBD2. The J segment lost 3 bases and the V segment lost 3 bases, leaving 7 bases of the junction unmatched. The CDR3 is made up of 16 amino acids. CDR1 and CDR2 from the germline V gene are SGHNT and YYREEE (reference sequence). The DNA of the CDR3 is TGTGCCAGCAGCTCCCCCCCTAGCGGGAGAACAGATACGCAGTATTTT. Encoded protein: CASSSPPSGRTDTQYF.

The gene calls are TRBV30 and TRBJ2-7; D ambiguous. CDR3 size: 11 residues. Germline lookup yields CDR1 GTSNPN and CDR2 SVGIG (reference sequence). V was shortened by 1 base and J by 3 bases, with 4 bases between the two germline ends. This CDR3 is CAWSALYEQYF. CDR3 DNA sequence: TGTGCCTGGAGTGCCCTCTACGAGCAGTACTTC.

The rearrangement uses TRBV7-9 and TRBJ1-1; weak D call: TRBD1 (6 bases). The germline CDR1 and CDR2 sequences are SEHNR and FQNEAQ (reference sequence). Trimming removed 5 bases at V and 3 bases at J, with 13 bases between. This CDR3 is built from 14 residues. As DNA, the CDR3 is TGTGCCAGCAGCCACCAGGGGTCGGACACTGAAGCTTTCTTT. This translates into CASSHQGSDTEAFF.

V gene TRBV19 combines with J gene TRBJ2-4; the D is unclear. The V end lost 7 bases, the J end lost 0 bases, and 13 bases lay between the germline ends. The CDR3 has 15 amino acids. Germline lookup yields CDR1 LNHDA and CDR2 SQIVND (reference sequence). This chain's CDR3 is CASKPHGVAKNIQYF. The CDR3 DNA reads TGTGCCAGTAAGCCTCACGGTGTAGCCAAAAACATTCAGTACTTC.

The CDR3 region is CASSKVALAGPYNEQFF. CDR3 nucleotide sequence: TGTGCCAGCAGCAAAGTGGCGCTAGCGGGTCCCTACAATGAGCAGTTCTTC. The chain is built from TRBV21-1 and TRBJ2-1; the table's D call of TRBD2 was not tested on the DNA. TRBV21-1 is termed a pseudogene. The CDR3 covers 17 residues.

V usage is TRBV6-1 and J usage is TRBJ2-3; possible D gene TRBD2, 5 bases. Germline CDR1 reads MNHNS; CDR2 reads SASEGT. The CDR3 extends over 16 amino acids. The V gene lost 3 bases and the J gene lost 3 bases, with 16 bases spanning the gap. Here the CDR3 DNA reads TGTGCCAGCAGTGACGGGGTGGCTTCACTGACAGATACGCAGTATTTT. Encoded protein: CASSDGVASLTDTQYF.

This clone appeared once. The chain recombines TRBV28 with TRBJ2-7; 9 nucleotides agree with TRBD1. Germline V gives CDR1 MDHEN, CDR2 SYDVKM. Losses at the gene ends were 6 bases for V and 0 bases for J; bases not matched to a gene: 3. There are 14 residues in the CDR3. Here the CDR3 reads CASRGDRASYEQYF. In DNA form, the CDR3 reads TGTGCCAGCAGGGGGGACAGGGCCTCCTACGAGCAGTACTTC.

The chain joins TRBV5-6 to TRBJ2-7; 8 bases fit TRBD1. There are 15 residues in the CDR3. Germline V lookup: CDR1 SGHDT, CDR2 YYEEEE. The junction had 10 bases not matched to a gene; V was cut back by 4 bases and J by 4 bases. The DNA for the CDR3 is TGTGCCAGCAGCCCCATGGACAGGGCAGTTTACGAGCAGTACTTC. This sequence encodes CASSPMDRAVYEQYF.

CDR3 sequence (DNA): TGTGCCAGCAGTCAAAGTCCGCCGGGACAGCGCATTCAGTACTTC. Its translation: CASSQSPPGQRIQYF. The chain recombines TRBV6-1 with TRBJ2-4, with 7 bases identical to TRBD1. The V gene's germline CDR1 is MNHNS and CDR2 SASEGT. V trimming: 5 bases; J trimming: 9 bases; junction bases outside the gene matches: 13. This CDR3 spans 15 amino acids.

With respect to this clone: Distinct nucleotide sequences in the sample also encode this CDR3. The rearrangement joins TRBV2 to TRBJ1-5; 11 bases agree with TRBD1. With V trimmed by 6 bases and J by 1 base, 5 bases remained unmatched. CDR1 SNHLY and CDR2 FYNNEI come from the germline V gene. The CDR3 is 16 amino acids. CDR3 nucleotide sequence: TGTGCCAGCAGAGACGGACAGGGGGCAAGCAATCAGCCCCAGCATTTT. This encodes CASRDGQGASNQPQHF.

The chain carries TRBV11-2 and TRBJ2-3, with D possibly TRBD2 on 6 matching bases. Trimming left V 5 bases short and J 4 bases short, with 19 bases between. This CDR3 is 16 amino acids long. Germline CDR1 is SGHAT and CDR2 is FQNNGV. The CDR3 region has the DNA TGTGCCAGCAGCCCAGGTCTTGGGAGGTGGGCAGATACGCAGTATTTT. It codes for CASSPGLGRWADTQYF.

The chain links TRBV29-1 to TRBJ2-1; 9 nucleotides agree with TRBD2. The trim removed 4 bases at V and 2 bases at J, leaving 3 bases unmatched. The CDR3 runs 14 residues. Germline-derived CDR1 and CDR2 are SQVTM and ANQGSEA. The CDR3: CSVAAGGAYNEQFF. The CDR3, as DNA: TGCAGCGTTGCGGCGGGAGGGGCCTACAATGAGCAGTTCTTC.

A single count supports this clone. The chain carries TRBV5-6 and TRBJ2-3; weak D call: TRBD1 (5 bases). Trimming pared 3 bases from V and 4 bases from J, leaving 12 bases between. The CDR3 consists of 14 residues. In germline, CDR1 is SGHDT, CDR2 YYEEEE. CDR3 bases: TGTGCCAGCAGCTCCCCAGGGATGCCAGATACGCAGTATTTT. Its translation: CASSSPGMPDTQYF.